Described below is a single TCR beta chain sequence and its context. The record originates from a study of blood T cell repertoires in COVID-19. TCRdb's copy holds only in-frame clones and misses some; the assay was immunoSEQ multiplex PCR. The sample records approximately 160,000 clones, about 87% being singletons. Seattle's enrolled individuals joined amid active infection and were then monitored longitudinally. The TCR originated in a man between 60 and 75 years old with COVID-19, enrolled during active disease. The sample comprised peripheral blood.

The CDR3 loop reads CASGLITGGSTAEAFF. The DNA for the CDR3 is TGTGCTAGTGGTTTGATTACAGGGGGCTCGACGGCTGAAGCTTTCTTT. The chain carries TRBV12-5 and TRBJ1-1; 9 nucleotides align to TRBD1. Germline CDR1 LGHNT, CDR2 FRNRAP. Trimming cost V 2 bases and J 6 bases; bases outside gene matches: 10. This CDR3 is 16 amino acids long.